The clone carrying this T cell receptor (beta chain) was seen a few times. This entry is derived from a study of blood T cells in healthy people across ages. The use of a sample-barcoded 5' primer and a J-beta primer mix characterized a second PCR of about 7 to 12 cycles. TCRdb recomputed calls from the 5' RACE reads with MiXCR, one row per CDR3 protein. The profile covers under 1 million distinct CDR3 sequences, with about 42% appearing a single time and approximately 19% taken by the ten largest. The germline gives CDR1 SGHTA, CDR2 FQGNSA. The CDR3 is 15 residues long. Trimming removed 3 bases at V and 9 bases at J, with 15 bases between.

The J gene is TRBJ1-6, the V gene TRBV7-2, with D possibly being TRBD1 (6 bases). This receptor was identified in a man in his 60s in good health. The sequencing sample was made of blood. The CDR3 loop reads CASSFGGGGGSPLHF. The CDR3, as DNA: TGTGCCAGCAGCTTCGGGGGGGGCGGGGGTTCACCCCTCCACTTT.